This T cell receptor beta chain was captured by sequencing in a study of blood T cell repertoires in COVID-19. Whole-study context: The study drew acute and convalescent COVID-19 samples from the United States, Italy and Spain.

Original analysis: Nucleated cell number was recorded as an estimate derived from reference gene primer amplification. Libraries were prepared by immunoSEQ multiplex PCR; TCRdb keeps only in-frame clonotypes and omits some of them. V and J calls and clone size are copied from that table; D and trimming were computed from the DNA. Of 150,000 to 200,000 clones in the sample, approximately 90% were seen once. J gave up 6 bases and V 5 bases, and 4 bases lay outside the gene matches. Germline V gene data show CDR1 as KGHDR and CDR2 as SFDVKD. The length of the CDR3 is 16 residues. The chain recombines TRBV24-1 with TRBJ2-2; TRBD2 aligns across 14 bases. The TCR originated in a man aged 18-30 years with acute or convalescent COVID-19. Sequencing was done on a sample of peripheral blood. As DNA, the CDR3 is TGTGCCACCAGTGCCCTGACTAGCGGGGGGGCCGGGGAGCTGTTTTTT. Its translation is CATSALTSGGAGELFF.